The 29 T cell receptor beta chains listed next were all sequenced from one sample in a study of immune cell composition in non-small cell lung cancer (dated by TCRdb to the late 2010s). Library prep was done by the immunoSEQ multiplex PCR assay. The table was pulled from immuneACCESS by TCRdb, which kept in-frame rearrangements only. Such tables lose some clones; where checked, under half of the loss comes from unresolved V genes, and the rest has no known cause. Present in this sample are about 7,900 clones, roughly two thirds of which were seen just once. The top ten clonotypes cover under 30% of the sample. Normal lung samples came from the same patient and were non-adjacent lung tissue collected as far from the tumour as possible, with a minimum distance of 3 cm. Input material: non-adjacent lung tissue. The receptors come from a human donor with non-small cell lung cancer.

This clone was seen a few times. The rearrangement joins TRBV15 to TRBJ1-4; no clear D. Germline V gene sequence: CDR1 LNHNV, CDR2 YYDKDF (reference sequence). The CDR3 covers 14 residues. V shed 0 bases and J shed 10 bases, with 12 bases lying between them. The CDR3, as DNA: TGTGCCACCAGCAGAGAGGCCGGGTCCGGAAAACTGTTTTTT. Its translation: CATSREAGSGKLFF.

This clone is classed as medium-sized. This chain connects TRBV29-1 to TRBJ2-7; D is possibly TRBD1 (6 bases). The germline CDR1 and CDR2 sequences are SQVTM and ANQGSEA. The CDR3 is made up of 13 amino acids. Deletions cut 4 bases from V and 0 bases from J, with 10 bases between. As DNA, the CDR3 is TGCAGCGTTGGACAGGAAAGCTCCTACGAGCAGTACTTC. The encoded protein is CSVGQESSYEQYF.

The gene calls are TRBV27 and TRBJ2-5; D is possibly TRBD2 (6 bases). Germline loops: CDR1 MNHEY, CDR2 SMNVEV (reference sequence). V was shortened by 3 bases and J by 5 bases, with 10 bases between the two germline ends. The CDR3 runs to 13 residues. The CDR3 spells CASSFGTAETQYF. The CDR3 bases are TGTGCCAGCAGTTTCGGGACTGCCGAGACCCAGTACTTC.

This chain joins TRBV6-6 and TRBJ1-4; D gene uncertain. The germline V gene encodes CDR1 MNHNY and CDR2 SVGAGI (reference sequence). The ends were cut back, 2 bases at V and 0 bases at J, with 10 bases in the middle. The CDR3 spans 16 residues. The CDR3 DNA sequence: TGTGCCAGCAGTTACCTCCCCACGGCAACTAATGAAAAACTGTTTTTT. Translating it yields CASSYLPTATNEKLFF.

This clone showed up just a few times. This chain connects TRBV28 to TRBJ1-2; TRBD1 might be the D (6 bases). Germline CDR1 and CDR2: MDHEN and SYDVKM. CDR3 length: 13 amino acids. Trimming took 5 bases from V and 5 from J, leaving 12 bases between them. The CDR3: CASSPGDQYGYTF. The CDR3 DNA sequence: TGTGCCAGCAGTCCAGGGGATCAGTATGGCTACACCTTC.

This clone is termed medium-sized. The rearrangement links TRBV5-4 to TRBJ1-3; D gene ambiguous. The germline gives CDR1 SGHNT, CDR2 YYREEE (reference sequence). Trimming left V 5 bases short and J 3 bases short, with 9 bases between. The length of the CDR3 is 13 residues. CDR3 DNA: TGTGCCAGCAGAGGAGAAGGTGGAAACACCATATATTTT. This translates into CASRGEGGNTIYF. The full variable domain, completed using reference TRBV5-4 and TRBJ1-3, is ETGVTQSPTHLIKTRGQQVTLRCSSQSGHNTVSWYQQALGQGPQFIFQYYREEENGRGNFPPRFSGLQFPNYSSELNVNALELDDSALYLCASRGEGGNTIYFGEGSWLTVV.

This chain joins TRBV7-9 and TRBJ2-7, with TRBD2 identical over 7 bases. V lost 3 bases to trimming and J lost 6 bases; unmatched junction nucleotides: 5. Germline loops: CDR1 SEHNR, CDR2 FQNEAQ (reference sequence). The CDR3 runs 13 residues. As DNA, the CDR3 is TGTGCCAGCAGCTTTACTAGCGACGGCGAGCAGTACTTC. Translated, it gives CASSFTSDGEQYF. Full variable domain (outside the CDR3, taken from reference TRBV7-9 and TRBJ2-7): DTGVSQNPRHKITKRGQNVTFRCDPISEHNRLYWYRQTLGQGPEFLTYFQNEAQLEKSRLLSDRFSAERPKGSFSTLEIQRTEQGDSAMYLCASSFTSDGEQYFGPGTRLTVT.

This chain joins TRBV11-2 and TRBJ2-1, with 14 bases lining up with TRBD2. The V gene's germline CDR1 is SGHAT and CDR2 FQNNGV. The ends lost 3 bases at V and 8 bases at J; junction bases unmatched: 9. CDR3 length equals 17 residues. The CDR3 sequence is CASSFMAGTSGGDEQFF. The CDR3 nucleotides are TGTGCCAGCAGCTTCATGGCTGGGACTAGCGGGGGCGATGAGCAGTTCTTC.

A few counts support this clone. V and J are TRBV7-9 and TRBJ2-2; 8 nucleotides agree with TRBD1. With V trimmed by 1 base and J by 6 bases, 7 bases remained unmatched. Germline V CDR1 and CDR2: SEHNR, FQNEAQ (reference sequence). The CDR3 is 16 residues long. Here the CDR3 reads CASSLVRTGLAGELFF. The CDR3 DNA reads as TGTGCCAGCAGCTTAGTACGGACAGGGTTGGCCGGGGAGCTGTTTTTT.

As DNA, the CDR3 is TGTGCCAGCAACCTACGGGACAGGGTGTATAGGCGGCATAACTATGGCTACACCTTC. Translation: CASNLRDRVYRRHNYGYTF. The chain has TRBV21-1 and TRBJ1-2; the DNA was not compared with TRBD1, the D call given in the table. TRBV21-1 is recorded as a pseudogene. The CDR3 has 19 residues.

The rearrangement joins TRBV28 to TRBJ2-6; D is perhaps TRBD2 (6 bases). This CDR3 spans 15 amino acids. CDR1 and CDR2 (germline): MDHEN, SYDVKM. V lost 7 bases and J lost 6, with 16 bases in between. As DNA, the CDR3 is TGTGCCAGCACCCCGGGCGGGGCGGAGGCCAACGTCCTGACTTTC. Residues: CASTPGGAEANVLTF.

CDR3 bases: TGTGCCAGCAGTGAAATGGACAGGGGGGGGACCGGGGAGCTGTTTTTT. As protein: CASSEMDRGGTGELFF. This chain joins TRBV6-1 and TRBJ2-2, with TRBD1 matching over 10 bases. This CDR3 contains 16 residues. V gave up 2 bases and J gave up 5 bases; unmatched junction bases: 5. Per germline, CDR1 MNHNS and CDR2 SASEGT.

V and J are TRBV5-4 and TRBJ2-7, with D perhaps TRBD2 (5 bases). Trimming took off 4 bases at V and 4 bases at J, with 15 bases between the two ends. The CDR3 spans 14 residues. Germline V lookup: CDR1 SGHNT, CDR2 YYREEE (reference sequence). The CDR3 loop reads CASSPPDSEYEQYF. CDR3 nucleotides: TGTGCCAGCAGCCCCCCGGACTCCGAGTACGAGCAGTACTTC.

The chain couples TRBV7-7 to TRBJ1-6; 8 positions match TRBD1. Germline trimming cut 6 bases from V and 15 bases from J; bases unmatched to any gene: 19. The germline V gene encodes CDR1 SSHAT and CDR2 FNYEAQ (reference sequence). The CDR3 is made up of 16 amino acids. The CDR3 bases are TGTGCCAGCAGTCCGAGTCCCGGGACAGGTTGGGCCAACCTCCACTTT. Residues: CASSPSPGTGWANLHF.

This clone appeared a few times. This chain joins TRBV7-2 and TRBJ1-3; perhaps TRBD1 as D (5 bases). V shed 1 base and J shed 3 bases, with 10 bases lying between them. Germline V lookup: CDR1 SGHTA, CDR2 FQGNSA. This CDR3 has 15 residues. CDR3 coding DNA: TGTGCCAGCAGCTTAGGAGGGGAGGGTGGAAACACCATATATTTT. Amino acids: CASSLGGEGGNTIYF.

The CDR3 loop is CASSPGGGTDTQYF. The CDR3 DNA follows: TGTGCCAGCAGTCCAGGCGGGGGCACAGATACGCAGTATTTT. The chain couples TRBV7-2 to TRBJ2-3; D is possibly TRBD2 (6 bases). The length of the CDR3 is 14 residues. V was pared by 6 bases and J by 1 base, with 11 bases between. Germline V gene lookup returns CDR1 SGHTA and CDR2 FQGNSA.

This rearrangement joins TRBV5-4 to TRBJ2-2; possibly TRBD2 for D (5 bases). CDR1 is SGHNT, CDR2 YYREEE, per germline (reference sequence). V was cut by 6 bases and J by 3 bases, with 18 bases left in between. The CDR3 runs 16 residues. CDR3: CASTPNHRADTGELFF. CDR3 nucleotide sequence: TGTGCCAGCACCCCAAACCACAGAGCGGACACCGGGGAGCTGTTTTTT.

This clone appeared once. The V and J genes are TRBV5-5 and TRBJ2-7; D possibly corresponds to TRBD2 (7 bases). The CDR3 has 15 residues. Germline lookup yields CDR1 SGHKS and CDR2 YYEKEE (reference sequence). Trimming left V 1 base short and J 3 bases short, with 14 bases between. CDR3 region: CASSLLGGGIYEQYF. CDR3 bases: TGTGCCAGCAGCTTGTTAGGGGGGGGCATCTACGAGCAGTACTTC.

V and J are TRBV19 and TRBJ1-2; 7 bases fit TRBD1. V was clipped by 5 bases and J by 7 bases; unmatched bases: 13. Per germline, CDR1 LNHDA and CDR2 SQIVND (reference sequence). The CDR3 is made up of 15 amino acids. The CDR3 sequence is CASSPSLRTGFGYTF. As DNA, the CDR3 is TGTGCCAGTAGTCCCTCCTTAAGGACAGGTTTTGGCTACACCTTC.

This sequence joins TRBV7-6 and TRBJ2-1, with D maybe TRBD2 (5 bases). The germline CDR1 and CDR2 sequences are SGHVS and FNYEAQ. V lost 5 bases to trimming and J lost 13 bases, with 18 bases between them. This CDR3 contains 13 residues. The CDR3 sequence is CASSAGIPYTQFF. In DNA, the CDR3 is TGTGCCAGCAGCGCCGGGATTCCATATACCCAGTTCTTC.

The chain is built from TRBV6-4 and TRBJ2-5; tentative D call: TRBD2 (5 bases). The CDR3 is made up of 16 amino acids. Germline assignment: CDR1 MRHNA and CDR2 SNTAGT. The V gene lost 8 bases and the J gene lost 2 bases, with 21 bases spanning the gap. The CDR3 reads CASVALGDYPQETQYF. The CDR3 region has the DNA TGTGCCAGCGTGGCCCTAGGCGACTACCCGCAAGAGACCCAGTACTTC.

The genes are TRBV7-6 and TRBJ1-1; D ambiguous. The ends were cut back, 4 bases at V and 2 bases at J, with 8 bases in the middle. Germline loops: CDR1 SGHVS, CDR2 FNYEAQ. The CDR3 is 13 amino acids. This chain's CDR3 is CASSSLLNTEAFF. In DNA form, the CDR3 reads TGTGCCAGCAGCTCACTCCTTAACACTGAAGCTTTCTTT.

This clone qualifies as medium-sized. CDR3 amino acids: CASSSLEGYEQYF. The CDR3 DNA reads TGTGCCAGCAGCTCCTTAGAGGGCTACGAGCAGTACTTC. The chain combines TRBV7-9 with TRBJ2-7, with a tentative D call TRBD2 (5 bases). The germline V and J ends were trimmed by 4 bases and 3 bases, with 10 bases remaining between them. CDR3 length: 13 amino acids. Germline values: CDR1 SEHNR, CDR2 FQNEAQ (reference sequence). The full variable domain, completed using reference TRBV7-9 and TRBJ2-7, is DTGVSQNPRHKITKRGQNVTFRCDPISEHNRLYWYRQTLGQGPEFLTYFQNEAQLEKSRLLSDRFSAERPKGSFSTLEIQRTEQGDSAMYLCASSSLEGYEQYFGPGTRLTVT.

J is TRBJ1-2 and V is TRBV10-3; D unclear. Germline V gene data show CDR1 as ENHRY and CDR2 as SYGVKD. This CDR3 spans 12 amino acids. V lost 10 bases to trimming and J lost 3 bases, with 12 bases between them. The CDR3 loop reads CATRPDYYGYTF. The CDR3 nucleotides are TGTGCCACGAGACCCGACTACTATGGCTACACCTTC.

The rearrangement uses TRBV18 and TRBJ1-1; 7 nucleotides line up with TRBD1. The germline CDR1 and CDR2 sequences are KGHSH and LQKENI. The CDR3 totals 17 residues. Trimming removed 6 bases from V and 0 bases from J; junction bases left unmatched: 13. CDR3 in amino acids: CASSLLGQALLNTEAFF. As DNA, the CDR3 is TGTGCCAGCTCCCTCCTAGGACAGGCCCTGCTGAACACTGAAGCTTTCTTT. Filled out from reference TRBV18 and TRBJ1-1, the complete variable domain reads NAGVMQNPRHLVRRRGQEARLRCSPMKGHSHVYWYRQLPEEGLKFMVYLQKENIIDESGMPKERFSAEFPKEGPSILRIQQVVRGDSAAYFCASSLLGQALLNTEAFFGQGTRLTVV.

This clone was recorded once. The chain uses TRBV7-6 and TRBJ2-3; 13 nucleotides agree with TRBD2. Germline V gene sequence: CDR1 SGHVS, CDR2 FNYEAQ. The CDR3 runs 21 residues. V gave up 5 bases and J gave up 0 bases; unmatched junction bases: 17. This chain's CDR3 is CASSRPRLAGGHDSSTDTQYF. In nucleotides, the CDR3 is TGTGCCAGCAGCCGCCCTCGACTAGCGGGGGGACATGATTCTAGCACAGATACGCAGTATTTT.

The chain joins TRBV11-2 to TRBJ2-7, with D perhaps TRBD2 (6 bases). CDR1 and CDR2 from the germline V gene are SGHAT and FQNNGV. The V gene lost 3 bases and the J gene lost 3 bases, with 15 bases spanning the gap. CDR3 size: 15 residues. This chain's CDR3 is CASSFGSGTFYEQYF. The CDR3 region has the DNA TGTGCCAGCAGCTTTGGCTCAGGGACTTTCTACGAGCAGTACTTC.

The chain carries TRBV6-1 and TRBJ1-2, with TRBD1 matching over 7 bases. Germline CDR1 is MNHNS and CDR2 is SASEGT. J gave up 4 bases and V 10 bases, and 12 bases lay outside the gene matches. The CDR3 consists of 14 residues. The CDR3 DNA is TGTGCCACTTCCGGGACAGTCAAAATCTATGGCTACACCTTC. Protein: CATSGTVKIYGYTF.

In its sample, this clone was seen a few times. The rearrangement links TRBV4-3 to TRBJ1-4; D is unresolved. Germline CDR1 reads LGHNA; CDR2 reads YSLEER. This CDR3 is 16 amino acids long. Between the trimmed V and J ends, which lost 0 bases and 0 bases, there was a span of 8 bases. The CDR3 nucleotides are TGCGCCAGCAGCCAAGAACCGGGGTCAACTAATGAAAAACTGTTTTTT. Protein product: CASSQEPGSTNEKLFF.